This T cell receptor beta chain comes out of a study of shared clonotypes between healthy human individuals. Original handling: Quality scores were absent from the junction-only immunoSEQ sequences, so filtering differed. Profiled with immunoSEQ multiplex PCR; TCRdb holds only in-frame clones, not every one. V and J calls plus clone size are reproduced from that table; the DNA served to infer D and trimming. The table has about 470,000 clones, about four fifths seen once; the top ten hold about 13%. Regarding this clone: Its antigen is unknown.

Regarding the study as a whole: It was only blood that was sampled, and tissue repertoires likely differ. It was the few donors that limited the genetic and exposure-history diversity represented.

This TCR came from a woman aged 40 to 55 in good health. Some clones in this sample may be carry-over from other donors' samples. Sequencing was done on a sample of PBMCs.

The CDR3 sequence: CASSPRSVETQYF. The CDR3 region has the DNA TGTGCCAGCAGCCCCAGGAGCGTGGAGACCCAGTACTTC. The chain combines TRBV11-1 with TRBJ2-5; D not certain. Trimming pared 5 bases from V and 5 bases from J, leaving 12 bases between. Germline CDR1 reads SGHAT; CDR2 reads FQDESV (reference sequence). CDR3 length: 13 amino acids. Filled out from reference TRBV11-1 and TRBJ2-5, the complete variable domain reads EAEVAQSPRYKITEKSQAVAFWCDPISGHATLYWYRQILGQGPELLVQFQDESVVDDSQLPKDRFSAERLKGVDSTLKIQPAELGDSAMYLCASSPRSVETQYFGPGTRLLVL.